The 22 T cell receptor beta chains reported below all come from one sample, sequenced in a study of T-cell reconstitution after alpha-beta-depleted transplantation in children. The TCRbeta library was prepared with unique molecular identifiers. TCRdb reprocessed the PCR reads via MiXCR and lists one record per CDR3 protein. The sample records under 850,000 distinct CDR3 sequences, around 12% being singletons. The specimen comprised PBMCs, sampled before TCRalphabeta/CD19-depleted stem cell transplant. These receptor sequences come from a girl aged 2-15 years with congenital amegakaryocytic thrombocytopenia, due to receive a stem cell transplant.

This clonotype was found a few times. The chain is built from TRBV18 and TRBJ2-7, with 11 bases aligning to TRBD2. Germline-derived CDR1 and CDR2 are KGHSH and LQKENI. The V and J ends lost 3 bases and 7 bases, in that order; junction bases with no gene match: 5. The CDR3 has 14 residues. The DNA of the CDR3 is TGTGCCAGCTCACCCCGGGGACTAGCGGTTGAGCAGTACTTC. It yields the protein CASSPRGLAVEQYF.

This clonotype was seen at least ten times. The chain carries TRBV2 and TRBJ2-5; TRBD1 matches at 7 bases. Germline trimming cut 4 bases from V and 4 bases from J; bases unmatched to any gene: 6. This CDR3 region has 14 residues. CDR1 is SNHLY, CDR2 FYNNEI, per germline. CDR3 DNA sequence: TGTGCCAGCAGTGTGGGACAGTCCCTAGAGACCCAGTACTTC. Encoded protein: CASSVGQSLETQYF.

This clonotype was observed many times. The chain couples TRBV20-1 to TRBJ2-7; TRBD2 matches 10 bases. Trimming removed 1 base from V and 3 bases from J; junction bases left unmatched: 6. Germline V gene sequence: CDR1 DFQATT, CDR2 SNEGSKA (reference sequence). The CDR3 is 15 amino acids. The CDR3 region has the DNA TGCAGTGCTAGAGTAAGGGGACTAGCGAGCTACGAGCAGTACTTC. Amino acid sequence: CSARVRGLASYEQYF.

This clonotype was picked up many times. Just one base apart from a much larger clone, this may be a read error. This chain joins TRBV7-9 and TRBJ2-1; D is unclear. CDR1 is SEHNR, CDR2 FQNEAQ, per germline (reference sequence). V was clipped by 2 bases and J by 10 bases, with 3 bases between them. This CDR3 has 10 residues. The CDR3 sequence: CASSLKEQFF. The CDR3 bases are TGTGCCAGCAGCTTAAAGGAGCAGTTCTTC.

This clonotype was seen a handful of times. The V gene is TRBV20-1, the J gene TRBJ2-7; perhaps TRBD2 as D (6 bases). With 7 bases removed from V and 2 bases from J, the gap between germline ends came to 15 bases. Per the germline V gene, CDR1 is DFQATT and CDR2 is SNEGSKA (reference sequence). The CDR3 extends over 13 amino acids. The CDR3 region is CSVGTGGTYEQYF. As DNA, the CDR3 is TGCAGTGTCGGGACCGGGGGAACCTACGAGCAGTACTTC.

V and J are TRBV3-1 and TRBJ2-1; no reliable D call. The CDR3 covers 14 residues. V was cut by 0 bases and J by 9 bases, with 12 bases left in between. Germline CDR1 is LGHDT and CDR2 is YNNKEL (reference sequence). In nucleotides, the CDR3 is TGTGCCAGCAGCCAAGATCCCAGCCGTTTTGAGCAGTTCTTC. Its translation is CASSQDPSRFEQFF.

This clonotype was picked up many times. The V call is TRBV6-1, the J call TRBJ1-4; TRBD1 matches at 10 bases. V was pared by 6 bases and J by 8 bases, with 6 bases of the junction left unmatched. The CDR3 extends over 14 amino acids. The germline CDR1 and CDR2 sequences are MNHNS and SASEGT. CDR3 coding DNA: TGTGCCAGCAGCCGAGACAGGGGGCGAGAAAAACTGTTTTTT. Amino acids: CASSRDRGREKLFF.

The V gene is TRBV10-2, the J gene TRBJ2-7; TRBD2 matches 8 bases. This CDR3 is 19 amino acids long. The J segment lost 1 base and the V segment lost 2 bases, leaving 16 bases of the junction unmatched. Per the germline V gene, CDR1 is WSHSY and CDR2 is SAAADI. CDR3 protein: CASSEAGLGLRQVSYEQYF. CDR3 coding DNA: TGCGCCAGCAGTGAGGCGGGACTAGGCCTTCGGCAGGTGTCCTACGAGCAGTACTTC.

J is TRBJ2-5 and V is TRBV20-1; D gene unclear. Trimming pared 0 bases from V and 4 bases from J, leaving 12 bases between. The length of the CDR3 is 14 residues. Germline CDR1 DFQATT, CDR2 SNEGSKA (reference sequence). The CDR3 reads CSAREDEGAETQYF. The CDR3 nucleotides read TGCAGTGCTAGAGAAGACGAAGGAGCAGAGACCCAGTACTTC.

This clonotype has a handful of counts. The V and J genes are TRBV5-1 and TRBJ2-2; TRBD1 aligns across 10 bases. V lost 4 bases to trimming and J lost 6 bases; unmatched junction nucleotides: 9. The CDR3 loop spans 16 amino acids. CDR1 is SGHRS and CDR2 is YFSETQ in the germline V gene. Here the CDR3 DNA reads TGCGCCAGCAGCCTTACGACAGGGGGCGCCCCCGGGGAGCTGTTTTTT. This codes for CASSLTTGGAPGELFF. Looking up the rest from reference TRBV5-1 and TRBJ2-2 gives the full variable domain: KAGVTQTPRYLIKTRGQQVTLSCSPISGHRSVSWYQQTPGQGLQFLFEYFSETQRNKGNFPGRFSGRQFSNSRSEMNVSTLELGDSALYLCASSLTTGGAPGELFFGEGSRLTVL.

As DNA, the CDR3 is TGTGCCAGCAGTTCCGAAGCGGAGGACTACAATGAGCAGTTCTTC. This encodes CASSSEAEDYNEQFF. The chain carries TRBV12-3 or TRBV12-4 and TRBJ2-1; perhaps TRBD2 as D (5 bases). V lost 4 bases and J lost 3, with 13 bases in between. This CDR3 has 15 residues.

This clonotype was detected a few times. V gene TRBV20-1 combines with J gene TRBJ2-5; tentative D call: TRBD1 (6 bases). The CDR3 runs 14 residues. Germline V gene sequence: CDR1 DFQATT, CDR2 SNEGSKA (reference sequence). With 4 bases removed from V and 4 bases from J, the gap between germline ends came to 16 bases. The CDR3 protein is CSAKQSGAAETQYF. For the CDR3, the DNA is TGCAGTGCTAAACAGTCAGGGGCTGCAGAGACCCAGTACTTC.

The sample holds many counts of this clonotype. The junction departs from the called germline gene at one end, perhaps through a read error. The genes are TRBV5-1 and TRBJ1-1; D is possibly TRBD1 (5 bases). The CDR3 covers 13 residues. Germline CDR1 and CDR2: SGHRS and YFSETQ. The CDR3: CASSPTGDTEAFF. CDR3 nucleotide sequence: TGTGCCAGCAGCCCCACGGGGGACACTGAAGCTTTCTTT.

This clonotype was seen a handful of times. The chain carries TRBV3-1 and TRBJ2-1; the match to TRBD2 covers 9 bases. The ends lost 3 bases at V and 2 bases at J; junction bases unmatched: 8. The CDR3 loop spans 17 amino acids. The germline CDR1 and CDR2 sequences are LGHDT and YNNKEL (reference sequence). CDR3 sequence (DNA): TGTGCCAGCAGCCAGGTGACTAGCGGTACGGCCTACAATGAGCAGTTCTTC. Protein product: CASSQVTSGTAYNEQFF.

This clonotype was observed many times. This sequence joins TRBV5-1 and TRBJ2-1; 11 positions agree with TRBD2. This CDR3 contains 19 residues. Trimming took 5 bases from V and 0 from J; bases not matched to a gene: 13. The germline V gene has CDR1 SGHRS and CDR2 YFSETQ. CDR3 residues: CASSKSNLAGGSSYNEQFF. The CDR3 DNA sequence: TGCGCCAGCAGTAAGTCGAATTTAGCGGGAGGGAGCTCCTACAATGAGCAGTTCTTC. The whole variable domain, remainder taken from reference TRBV5-1 and TRBJ2-1, is KAGVTQTPRYLIKTRGQQVTLSCSPISGHRSVSWYQQTPGQGLQFLFEYFSETQRNKGNFPGRFSGRQFSNSRSEMNVSTLELGDSALYLCASSKSNLAGGSSYNEQFFGPGTRLTVL.

This chain connects TRBV29-1 to TRBJ2-3, with D hard to call. From germline, CDR1 is SQVTM and CDR2 ANQGSEA. The CDR3 sequence is 11 residues long. V was shortened by 6 bases and J by 2 bases, with 6 bases between the two germline ends. CDR3 residues: CSVPLTDTQYF. DNA of the CDR3: TGCAGCGTCCCACTCACAGATACGCAGTATTTT.

As concerns this clonotype: Possible read error: a much larger clone is one base away. This sequence joins TRBV5-1 and TRBJ2-3, with D uncertain. This CDR3 comprises 15 residues. Germline assignment: CDR1 SGHRS and CDR2 YFSETQ. Trimming stripped 0 bases from V and 0 bases from J, with 8 bases between. CDR3 protein: CASSLEAFSTDTQYF. The CDR3 nucleotides read TGCGCCAGCAGCTTGGAGGCGTTCAGCACAGATACGCAGTATTTT.

Worth noting for this clonotype: One base away lies a much larger clone, so this may be a sequencing read error. This likely comes from a read error, as the CDR3 has no conserved phenylalanine or tryptophan at its end. The chain combines TRBV28 with TRBJ1-2, with TRBD1 as a possible D gene (5 bases). This CDR3 region has 15 residues. Germline CDR1 is MDHEN and CDR2 is SYDVKM. V lost 3 bases to trimming and J lost 8 bases, with 19 bases between them. The CDR3 DNA reads TGTGCCAGCAGTTTCTCAACAGGCGCCCCTTGGGGCTACACCATC. Translated: CASSFSTGAPWGYTI.

This CDR3 is CASSSRLPGANVLTF. CDR3 in DNA: TGCGCCAGCAGCTCTCGACTTCCCGGGGCCAACGTCCTGACTTTC. This chain links TRBV5-1 with TRBJ2-6; no clear D. Germline assignment: CDR1 SGHRS and CDR2 YFSETQ. V dropped 3 bases and J dropped 4 bases, with 11 bases sitting between them. The CDR3 runs to 15 residues.

The gene calls are TRBV28 and TRBJ2-1; D is perhaps TRBD1 (5 bases). Germline V gives CDR1 MDHEN, CDR2 SYDVKM. V was shortened by 8 bases and J by 6 bases, with 17 bases between the two germline ends. This CDR3 has 14 residues. The CDR3 spells CASFHARGFNEQFF. The CDR3, as DNA: TGTGCCAGCTTTCATGCTAGGGGATTCAATGAGCAGTTCTTC.

This clonotype was seen repeatedly, ten times or more. J is TRBJ1-2 and V is TRBV28; D not certain. Germline V gene data show CDR1 as MDHEN and CDR2 as SYDVKM. This CDR3 is built from 13 residues. V was clipped by 6 bases and J by 4 bases, with 12 bases between them. This CDR3 is CASSPQSAYGYTF. The CDR3 DNA follows: TGTGCCAGCAGCCCCCAGTCGGCCTATGGCTACACCTTC.

Only a few counts were recorded for this clonotype. CDR3 sequence (DNA): TGTGCCAGCAGAGAACCGGGACTAGCGGGAGGACCGAATGAGCAGTTCTTC. Its translation is CASREPGLAGGPNEQFF. The chain links TRBV6-1 to TRBJ2-1, with 15 bases that match TRBD2. The germline V gene has CDR1 MNHNS and CDR2 SASEGT. CDR3 size: 17 residues. V lost 6 bases and J lost 7; bases outside the gene matches: 10.